The present T cell receptor (beta chain) was sequenced within a study of patients and donors after allogeneic stem cell transplantation. V gave up 8 bases and J gave up 4 bases, with 8 bases separating them. The CDR3 is 11 residues long. CDR1 and CDR2 from the germline V gene are MGHDK and SYGVNS. TCRdb processed the RT-PCR reads anew with MiXCR; each CDR3 protein has one entry. In the table there are approximately 150,000 distinct CDR3 sequences, over 35% of which are singletons. Source material: blood, either unsorted or a sorted T cell fraction (not recorded which). This clonotype originated in a human donor who was either an allogeneic HSCT recipient or a stem cell or donor lymphocyte infusion donor (not recorded which). It is not recorded whose cells these are; they may come from a transplant donor. This chain joins TRBV25-1 and TRBJ2-5; D is unresolved. CDR3 loop: CASVGLETQYF. CDR3 in DNA: TGTGCCAGCGTGGGGTTAGAGACCCAGTACTTC.